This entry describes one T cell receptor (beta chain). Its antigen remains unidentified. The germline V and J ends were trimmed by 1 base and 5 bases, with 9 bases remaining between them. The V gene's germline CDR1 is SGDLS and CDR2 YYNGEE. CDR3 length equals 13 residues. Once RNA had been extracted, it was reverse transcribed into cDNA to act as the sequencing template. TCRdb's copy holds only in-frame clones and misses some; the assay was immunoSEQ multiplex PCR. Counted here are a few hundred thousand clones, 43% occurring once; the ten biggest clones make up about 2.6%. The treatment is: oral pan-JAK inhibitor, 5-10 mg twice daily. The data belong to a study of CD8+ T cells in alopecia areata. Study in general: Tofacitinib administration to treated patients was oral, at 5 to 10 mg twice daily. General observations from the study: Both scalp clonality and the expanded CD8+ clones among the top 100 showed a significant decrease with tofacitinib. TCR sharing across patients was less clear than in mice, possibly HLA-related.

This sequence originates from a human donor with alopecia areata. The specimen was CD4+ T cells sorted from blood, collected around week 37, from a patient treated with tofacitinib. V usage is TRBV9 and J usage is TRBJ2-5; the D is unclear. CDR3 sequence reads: CASSVTPSETQYF. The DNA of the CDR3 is TGTGCCAGCAGCGTAACCCCCAGTGAGACCCAGTACTTC.